These 12 T cell receptor beta chains were sequenced from one sample in a study of cytomegalovirus exposure and HLA in healthy donors. PCR primers comprised 60 Vbeta and 13 Jbeta primers. The method was immunoSEQ multiplex PCR; TCRdb's version includes in-frame clones alone and lacks a portion of them. This listing includes 150,000 to 200,000 clones. Specimen: PBMCs. These receptors were obtained from a woman aged 18-29 years in good health and CMV-seropositive.

Note on this clone: Distinct nucleotide sequences in the sample also encode this CDR3. J is TRBJ1-3 and V is TRBV5-1; no clear D gene. Per germline, CDR1 SGHRS and CDR2 YFSETQ. There are 16 residues in the CDR3. Trimming stripped 2 bases from V and 0 bases from J, with 12 bases between. CDR3 amino acids: CASSFGDTGSGNTIYF. The CDR3 nucleotides are TGCGCCAGCAGCTTCGGCGATACGGGCTCTGGAAACACCATATATTTT.

As concerns this clone: Other nucleotide sequences from this sample produce the same CDR3. The genes are TRBV18 and TRBJ1-1; D is possibly TRBD1 (5 bases). Trimming stripped 3 bases from V and 2 bases from J, with 10 bases between. The germline CDR1 and CDR2 sequences are KGHSH and LQKENI. CDR3 length: 14 amino acids. The DNA of the CDR3 is TGTGCCAGCTCACCCAGCGGGGGAAACACTGAAGCTTTCTTT. Amino acid sequence: CASSPSGGNTEAFF.

Comment on this clone: A junction boundary mismatches the germline segment, possibly from a read error. The rearrangement joins TRBV7-7 to TRBJ2-7, with TRBD1 as a possible D gene (6 bases). The germline V gene encodes CDR1 SSHAT and CDR2 FNYEAQ (reference sequence). The CDR3 consists of 15 residues. The CDR3 region has the DNA TGTGCTAGCAGCCCCAGGGAAGGCAGGGGCTACGAGCAGTACTTC. Translation gives CASSPREGRGYEQYF.

This sequence joins TRBV4-3 and TRBJ2-7; the match to TRBD1 covers 7 bases. CDR1 and CDR2 (germline): LGHNA, YSLEER. Trimming removed 5 bases from V and 9 bases from J; junction bases left unmatched: 10. The CDR3 runs 13 residues. The CDR3 bases are TGCGCCAGCAGCATCCGGACAGGAGGAGCGCAGTACTTC. Translating it yields CASSIRTGGAQYF.

The chain uses TRBV9 and TRBJ2-2; TRBD1 agrees at 8 bases. From germline, CDR1 is SGDLS and CDR2 YYNGEE. V shed 2 bases and J 5 bases; nucleotides not matched to a gene: 14. The CDR3 consists of 18 residues. The CDR3 DNA reads TGTGCCAGCAGCGTCCGTGAGATGGACAGGGTAGGGACCGGGGAGCTGTTTTTT. It is translated as CASSVREMDRVGTGELFF.

The chain uses TRBV19 and TRBJ1-5; the match to TRBD1 covers 10 bases. The CDR3 consists of 15 residues. J lost 3 bases, V lost 7 bases, and 6 bases had no gene match. Germline V CDR1 and CDR2: LNHDA, SQIVND (reference sequence). The CDR3 DNA sequence: TGTGCCAGTACCGGGACAGGGGCGTTCAATCAGCCCCAGCATTTT. It specifies CASTGTGAFNQPQHF.

The rearrangement links TRBV7-9 to TRBJ2-5; no clear D gene. The CDR3 has 14 residues. Germline values: CDR1 SEHNR, CDR2 FQNEAQ (reference sequence). Trimming cost V 5 bases and J 5 bases, with 15 bases left between them. CDR3 loop: CASSLQSVWETQYF. The CDR3 DNA follows: TGTGCCAGCAGCCTACAGTCAGTCTGGGAGACCCAGTACTTC.

The chain links TRBV10-1 to TRBJ2-3, with no clear D. The CDR3 has 13 residues. Germline-derived CDR1 and CDR2 are WNHNN and SYGVQD (reference sequence). Trimming took off 5 bases at V and 6 bases at J, with 12 bases between the two ends. CDR3 amino acids: CASSQNRVDTQYF. The CDR3 DNA follows: TGCGCCAGCAGTCAAAACAGAGTGGATACGCAGTATTTT.

V is TRBV11-1 and J is TRBJ1-1; TRBD1 might be the D (5 bases). With 3 bases removed from V and 0 bases from J, the gap between germline ends came to 14 bases. The CDR3 length is 16 residues. Germline V lookup: CDR1 SGHAT, CDR2 FQDESV (reference sequence). The CDR3 DNA reads TGTGCCAGCAGCTTGGGGCGACGCGGACTGAACACTGAAGCTTTCTTT. Translating gives CASSLGRRGLNTEAFF.

The CDR3 region has the DNA TGTGCCAGCAGCCCCCGTCAGGGGTCCTACAATGAGCAGTTCTTC. It codes for CASSPRQGSYNEQFF. The chain couples TRBV11-2 to TRBJ2-1; D might be TRBD1 (6 bases). The CDR3 has 15 amino acids. V dropped 5 bases and J dropped 1 base, with 12 bases sitting between them. Germline lookup yields CDR1 SGHAT and CDR2 FQNNGV.

The V call is TRBV7-6, the J call TRBJ1-2; 7 bases match TRBD1. Germline CDR1 reads SGHVS; CDR2 reads FNYEAQ. V was pared by 1 base and J by 5 bases, with 7 bases of the junction left unmatched. The CDR3 runs to 15 residues. The CDR3 loop reads CASSLDKGARYGYTF. As DNA, the CDR3 is TGTGCCAGCAGCTTAGATAAGGGGGCGAGGTATGGCTACACCTTC.

This chain joins TRBV5-6 and TRBJ1-5; 7 positions match TRBD1. Germline CDR1 reads SGHDT; CDR2 reads YYEEEE. Unmatched junction bases numbered 5, after V lost 1 base and J lost 4 bases. This CDR3 has 15 amino acids. The CDR3 coding sequence is TGTGCCAGCAGCTTGAGACGGGACAGAAATCAGCCCCAGCATTTT. Protein product: CASSLRRDRNQPQHF.